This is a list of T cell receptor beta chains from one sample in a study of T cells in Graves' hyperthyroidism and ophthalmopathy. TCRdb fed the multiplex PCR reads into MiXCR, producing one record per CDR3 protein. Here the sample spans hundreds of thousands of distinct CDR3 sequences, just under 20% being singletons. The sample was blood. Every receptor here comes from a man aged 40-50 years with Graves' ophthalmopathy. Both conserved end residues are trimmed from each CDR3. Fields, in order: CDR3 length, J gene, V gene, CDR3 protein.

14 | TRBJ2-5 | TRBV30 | AWSRPRGPTGETQY
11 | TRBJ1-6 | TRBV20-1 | SAKNRGSSPLH
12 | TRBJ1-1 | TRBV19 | ASSRRQMNTEAF
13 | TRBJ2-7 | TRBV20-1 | SAARFSGSSYEQY
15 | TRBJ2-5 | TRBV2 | AVTLRRTSGTQETQY
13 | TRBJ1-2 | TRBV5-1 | ASSPTGGSIYGYT
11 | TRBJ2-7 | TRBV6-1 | ASSAAGNYEQY
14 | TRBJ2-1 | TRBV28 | ASRGGGAGSYNEQF
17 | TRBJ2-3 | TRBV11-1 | ASSLPLAGGPRALNTQY
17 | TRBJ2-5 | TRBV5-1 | ASSLAVGDSAGDQETQY
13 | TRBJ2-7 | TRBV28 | ASSSPQGAGYEQY
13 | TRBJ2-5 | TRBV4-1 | ASSQGTGGQETQY
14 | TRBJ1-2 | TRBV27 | ASSTTRDRGPYGYT
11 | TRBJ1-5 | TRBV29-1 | SVQGYHNQPQH
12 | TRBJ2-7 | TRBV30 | AWRWGLGRQEQY
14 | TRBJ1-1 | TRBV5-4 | ASSMGQALLGTEAF
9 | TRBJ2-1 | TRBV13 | ASSPRVEQF
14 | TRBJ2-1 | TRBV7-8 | ASSLAAGGLAYEQL
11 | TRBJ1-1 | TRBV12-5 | ASGPDRGLEAF
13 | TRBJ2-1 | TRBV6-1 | ASSSLAGGHNEQF
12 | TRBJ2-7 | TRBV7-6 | ASSLGVPPYEQY
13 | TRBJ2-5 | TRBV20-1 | SARGWTGGDETQY
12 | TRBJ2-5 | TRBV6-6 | ASSYTTGEETQY
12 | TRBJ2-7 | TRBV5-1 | ASSLRPLSDEQY
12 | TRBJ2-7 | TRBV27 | ASSMSGVPYEQY
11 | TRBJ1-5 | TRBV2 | ASSRQGPQPQH
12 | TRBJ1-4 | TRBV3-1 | ASSQFATNEKLF
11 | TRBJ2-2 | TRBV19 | ASSTGLTGELF
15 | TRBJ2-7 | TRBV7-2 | ASSLDPLAAQGYEQY